This entry lists 9 T cell receptor beta chains sequenced from one sample in a study of neoadjuvant nivolumab and ipilimumab in lung cancer (TCRdb year 2020). The method behind the library was the immunoSEQ multiplex PCR assay. TCRdb took this table from immuneACCESS and kept in-frame rearrangements with V and J called. Such tables lack part of the clones; where checked against another copy, unresolved V genes explain under half of the gap, and the rest is unexplained. Recorded for this sample are 13,000 or so clones; approximately 94% of them occurred a single time. Roughly 2.5% of the sample is taken by the ten largest. The time point label here, explained by the study, means: at surgical resection after neoadjuvant nivolumab +/- ipilimumab. Sequenced here: peripheral blood, sampled after neoadjuvant nivolumab, alone or with ipilimumab, at or shortly before surgery. The source is an adult with non-small cell lung cancer.

The rearrangement uses TRBV5-6 and TRBJ2-7; either TRBD1 or TRBD2 may fit D (6 bases each). The CDR3 consists of 13 residues. V was trimmed by 0 bases and J by 5 bases, leaving 9 bases between them. Germline CDR1 SGHDT, CDR2 YYEEEE. The CDR3 protein is CASSLARGDEQYF. The CDR3 nucleotides read TGTGCCAGCAGCTTGGCTAGGGGGGACGAGCAGTACTTC. The full variable domain, rest sourced from reference TRBV5-6 and TRBJ2-7, is DAGVTQSPTHLIKTRGQQVTLRCSPKSGHDTVSWYQQALGQGPQFIFQYYEEEERQRGNFPDRFSGHQFPNYSSELNVNALLLGDSALYLCASSLARGDEQYFGPGTRLTVT.

The rearrangement joins TRBV6-1 to TRBJ2-1, with a tentative D call TRBD2 (6 bases). Germline V CDR1 and CDR2: MNHNS, SASEGT. V gave up 1 base and J gave up 7 bases, with 11 bases separating them. This CDR3 comprises 14 residues. The CDR3 DNA reads as TGTGCCAGCAGTGAAGACGGGAGAAGGAATGAGCAGTTCTTC. Amino acid sequence: CASSEDGRRNEQFF.

V and J are TRBV5-1 and TRBJ2-7; 10 bases line up with TRBD2. The length of the CDR3 is 15 residues. Germline CDR1 SGHRS, CDR2 YFSETQ. Unmatched junction bases numbered 7, after V lost 3 bases and J lost 4 bases. Here the CDR3 reads CASSWGASGSYEQYF. For the CDR3, the DNA is TGCGCCAGCAGCTGGGGGGCTAGCGGGAGTTACGAGCAGTACTTC.

Concerning this clone: One end of the junction fails to match germline, which may point to a read error. The CDR3 is CASSRAYEQYF. CDR3 coding DNA: TGTGCCAGCAGTCGTGCCTATGAGCAGTACTTC. The chain joins TRBV6-6 to TRBJ2-7; no reliable D call. The CDR3 covers 11 residues. The germline V gene encodes CDR1 MNHNY and CDR2 SVGAGI (reference sequence).

This chain uses TRBV5-4 with TRBJ1-1; D not resolved. CDR1 and CDR2 from the germline V gene are SGHNT and YYREEE (reference sequence). Between the trimmed V and J ends, which lost 7 bases and 1 base, there was a span of 5 bases. The CDR3 is 11 amino acids. In nucleotides, the CDR3 is TGTGCCAGCTGGTCGAACACTGAAGCTTTCTTT. This encodes CASWSNTEAFF.

The CDR3 region is CASSFSTGTNEQFF. As DNA, the CDR3 is TGTGCCAGCAGCTTCTCGACAGGAACCAATGAGCAGTTCTTC. The rearrangement links TRBV7-2 to TRBJ2-1, with D possibly matching TRBD1 (6 bases). V lost 3 bases to trimming and J lost 6 bases, with 12 bases between them. Germline V lookup: CDR1 SGHTA, CDR2 FQGNSA. The CDR3 sequence is 14 residues long. Full variable domain (remainder filled in from reference TRBV7-2 and TRBJ2-1): GAGVSQSPSNKVTEKGKDVELRCDPISGHTALYWYRQSLGQGLEFLIYFQGNSAPDKSGLPSDRFSAERTGGSVSTLTIQRTQQEDSAVYLCASSFSTGTNEQFFGPGTRLTVL.

This clone has only one observation. V and J are TRBV9 and TRBJ1-2; D may be TRBD1 (5 bases). V shed 2 bases and J shed 3 bases, with 8 bases lying between them. The CDR3 totals 13 residues. Per the germline V gene, CDR1 is SGDLS and CDR2 is YYNGEE. This chain's CDR3 is CASSVGEDYGYTF. The CDR3 DNA reads TGTGCCAGCAGCGTGGGGGAGGACTATGGCTACACCTTC.

The J gene is TRBJ1-5, the V gene TRBV2, with unresolved D. CDR3 length equals 13 residues. The V and J ends lost 7 bases and 3 bases respectively, with 10 bases between them. CDR1 is SNHLY and CDR2 is FYNNEI in the germline V gene. The CDR3 nucleotides are TGTGCCAGCATCGGTAGGAACAATCAGCCCCAGCATTTT. It is translated as CASIGRNNQPQHF.

This chain uses TRBV4-2 with TRBJ2-7; no clear D. The V end lost 5 bases, the J end lost 0 bases, and 14 bases lay between the germline ends. CDR1 LGHNA and CDR2 YNFKEQ come from the germline V gene. This CDR3 has 15 residues. The DNA for the CDR3 is TGTGCCAGCAGCTTGGCCGACCTGGGCTCCTACGAGCAGTACTTC. This translates into CASSLADLGSYEQYF.